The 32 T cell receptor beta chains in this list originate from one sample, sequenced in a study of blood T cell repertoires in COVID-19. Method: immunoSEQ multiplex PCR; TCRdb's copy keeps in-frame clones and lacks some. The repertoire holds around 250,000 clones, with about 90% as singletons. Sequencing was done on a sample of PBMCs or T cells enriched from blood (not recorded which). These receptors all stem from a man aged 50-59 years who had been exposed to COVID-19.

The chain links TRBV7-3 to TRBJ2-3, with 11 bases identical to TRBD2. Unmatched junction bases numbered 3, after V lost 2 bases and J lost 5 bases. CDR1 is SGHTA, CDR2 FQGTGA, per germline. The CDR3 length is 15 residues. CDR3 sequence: CASSLDLAGGDTQYF. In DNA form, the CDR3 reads TGTGCCAGCAGCTTAGATCTAGCGGGGGGAGATACGCAGTATTTT.

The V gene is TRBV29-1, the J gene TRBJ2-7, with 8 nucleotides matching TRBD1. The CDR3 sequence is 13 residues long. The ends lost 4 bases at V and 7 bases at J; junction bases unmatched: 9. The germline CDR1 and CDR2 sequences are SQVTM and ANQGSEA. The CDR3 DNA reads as TGCAGCGTTGCCCGGGACAGGCCCCAGGAGCAGTACTTC. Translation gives CSVARDRPQEQYF.

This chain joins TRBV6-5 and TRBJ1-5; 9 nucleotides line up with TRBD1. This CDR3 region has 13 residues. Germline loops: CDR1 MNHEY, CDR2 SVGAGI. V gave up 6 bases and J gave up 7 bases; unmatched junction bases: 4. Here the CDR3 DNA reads TGTGCCAGCAGGGGACAGGGAGACCAGCCCCAGCATTTT. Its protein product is CASRGQGDQPQHF.

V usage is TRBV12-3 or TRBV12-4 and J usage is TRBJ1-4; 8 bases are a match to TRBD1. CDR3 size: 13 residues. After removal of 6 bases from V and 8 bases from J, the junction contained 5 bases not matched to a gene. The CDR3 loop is CASRPTGVEKLFF. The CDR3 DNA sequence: TGTGCCAGCAGACCGACAGGGGTCGAAAAACTGTTTTTT.

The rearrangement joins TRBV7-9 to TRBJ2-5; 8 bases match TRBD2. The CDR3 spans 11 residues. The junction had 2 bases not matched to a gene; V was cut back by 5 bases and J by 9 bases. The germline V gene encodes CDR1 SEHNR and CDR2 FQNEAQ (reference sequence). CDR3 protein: CASSRGGSQYF. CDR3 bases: TGTGCCAGCAGCCGCGGGGGGTCCCAGTACTTC.

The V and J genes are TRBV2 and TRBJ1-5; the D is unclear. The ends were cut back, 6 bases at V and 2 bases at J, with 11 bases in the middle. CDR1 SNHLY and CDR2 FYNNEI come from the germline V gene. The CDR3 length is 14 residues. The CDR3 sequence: CASRIQEGNQPQHF. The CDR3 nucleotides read TGTGCCAGCAGGATCCAGGAGGGCAATCAGCCCCAGCATTTT. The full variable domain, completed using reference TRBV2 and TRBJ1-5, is EPEVTQTPSHQVTQMGQEVILRCVPISNHLYFYWYRQILGQKVEFLVSFYNNEISEKSEIFDDQFSVERPDGSNFTLKIRSTKLEDSAMYFCASRIQEGNQPQHFGDGTRLSIL.

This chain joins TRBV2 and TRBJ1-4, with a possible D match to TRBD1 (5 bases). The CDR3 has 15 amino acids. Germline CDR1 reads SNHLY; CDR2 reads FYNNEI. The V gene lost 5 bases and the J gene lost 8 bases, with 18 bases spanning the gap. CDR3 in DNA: TGTGCCAGCAGTCCAGATCAGGGAGGAGGGGAAAAACTGTTTTTT. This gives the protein CASSPDQGGGEKLFF.

CDR3 sequence: CASSLQASETQYF. The CDR3 region has the DNA TGCGCCAGCAGCTTACAGGCTTCAGAGACCCAGTACTTC. The V gene is TRBV5-1, the J gene TRBJ2-5, with a weak D call TRBD1 (5 bases). The CDR3 loop spans 13 amino acids. The V end lost 2 bases, the J end lost 4 bases, and 9 bases lay between the germline ends. Germline V gene lookup returns CDR1 SGHRS and CDR2 YFSETQ.

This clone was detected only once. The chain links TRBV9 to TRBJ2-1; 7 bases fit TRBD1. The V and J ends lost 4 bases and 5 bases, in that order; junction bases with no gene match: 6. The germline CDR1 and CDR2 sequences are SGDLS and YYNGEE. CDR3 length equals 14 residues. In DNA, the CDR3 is TGTGCCAGCAGCCCCCGGGACAGACACAATGAGCAGTTCTTC. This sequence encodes CASSPRDRHNEQFF.

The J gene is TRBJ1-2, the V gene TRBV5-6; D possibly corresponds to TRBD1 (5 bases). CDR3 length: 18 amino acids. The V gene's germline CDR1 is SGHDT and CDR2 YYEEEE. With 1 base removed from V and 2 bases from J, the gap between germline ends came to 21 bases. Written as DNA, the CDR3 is TGTGCCAGCAGCTTGCAGGGTCTTCCCCCTAGCGTCAACTATGGCTACACCTTC. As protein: CASSLQGLPPSVNYGYTF.

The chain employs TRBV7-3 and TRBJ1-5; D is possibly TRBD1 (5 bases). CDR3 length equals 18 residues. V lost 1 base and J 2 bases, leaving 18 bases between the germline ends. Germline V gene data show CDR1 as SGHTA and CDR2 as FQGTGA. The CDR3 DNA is TGTGCCAGCAGCTTAAGGTATGTAGGGGCCCGGGGCAATCAGCCCCAGCATTTT. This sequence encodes CASSLRYVGARGNQPQHF.

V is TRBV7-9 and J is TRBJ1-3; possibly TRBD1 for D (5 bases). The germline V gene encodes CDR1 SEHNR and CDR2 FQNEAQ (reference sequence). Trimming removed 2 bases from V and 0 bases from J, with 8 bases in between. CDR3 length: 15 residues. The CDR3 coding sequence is TGTGCCAGCAGCTTAATTACAGGCTCTGGAAACACCATATATTTT. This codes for CASSLITGSGNTIYF.

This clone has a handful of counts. The CDR3 nucleotides are TGTGCCAGCAGCCAATTGATTTCGGGGGGGGATGAAGCTTTCTTT. Protein product: CASSQLISGGDEAFF. The genes are TRBV3-1 (or the pseudogene TRBV3-2) and TRBJ1-1, with D tentatively TRBD1 (5 bases). The CDR3 consists of 15 residues. Trimming cost V 2 bases and J 7 bases, with 17 bases left between them. Germline lookup yields CDR1 LGHDT and CDR2 YNNKEL (reference sequence).

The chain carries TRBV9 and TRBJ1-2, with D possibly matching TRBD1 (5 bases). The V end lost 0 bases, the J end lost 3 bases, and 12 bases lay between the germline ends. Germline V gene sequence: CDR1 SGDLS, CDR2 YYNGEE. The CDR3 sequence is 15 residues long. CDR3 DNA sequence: TGTGCCAGCAGCGTAGCTGGCAGGGAGGACTATGGCTACACCTTC. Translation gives CASSVAGREDYGYTF.

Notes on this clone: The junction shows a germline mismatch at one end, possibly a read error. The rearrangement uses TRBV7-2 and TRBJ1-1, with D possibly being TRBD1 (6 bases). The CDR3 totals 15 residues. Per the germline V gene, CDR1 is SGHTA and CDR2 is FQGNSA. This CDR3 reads CASSVNRVLNAEAFF. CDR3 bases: TGTGCCAGCAGCGTCAACAGGGTTCTGAACGCTGAAGCTTTCTTT.

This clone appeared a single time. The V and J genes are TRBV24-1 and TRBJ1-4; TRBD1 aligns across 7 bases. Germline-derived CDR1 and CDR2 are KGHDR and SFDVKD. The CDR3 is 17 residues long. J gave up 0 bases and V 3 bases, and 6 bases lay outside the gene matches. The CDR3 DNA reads TGTGCCACCAGTGATGGGACAGAGCATGCAACTAATGAAAAACTGTTTTTT. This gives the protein CATSDGTEHATNEKLFF.

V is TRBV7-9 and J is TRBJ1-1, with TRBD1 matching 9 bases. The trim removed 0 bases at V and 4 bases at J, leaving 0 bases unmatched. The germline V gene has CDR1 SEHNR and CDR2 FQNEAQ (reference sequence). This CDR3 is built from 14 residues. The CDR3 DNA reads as TGTGCCAGCAGCTTAGCACAGGGGGCCACTGAAGCTTTCTTT. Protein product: CASSLAQGATEAFF.

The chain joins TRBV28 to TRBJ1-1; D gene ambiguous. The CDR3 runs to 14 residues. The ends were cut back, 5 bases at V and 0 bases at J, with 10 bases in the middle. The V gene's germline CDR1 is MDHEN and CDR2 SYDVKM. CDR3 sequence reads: CASSPEALNTEAFF. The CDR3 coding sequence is TGTGCCAGCAGTCCCGAGGCTTTGAACACTGAAGCTTTCTTT.

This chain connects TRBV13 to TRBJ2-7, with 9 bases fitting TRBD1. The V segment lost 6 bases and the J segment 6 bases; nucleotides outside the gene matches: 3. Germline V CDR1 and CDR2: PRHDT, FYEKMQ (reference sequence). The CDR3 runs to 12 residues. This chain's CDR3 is CASRGQGGEQYF. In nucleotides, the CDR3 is TGTGCCAGCAGGGGACAGGGCGGCGAGCAGTACTTC.

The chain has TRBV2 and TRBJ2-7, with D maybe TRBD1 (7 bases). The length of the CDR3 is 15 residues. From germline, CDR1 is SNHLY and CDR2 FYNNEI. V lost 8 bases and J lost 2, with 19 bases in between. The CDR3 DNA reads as TGTGCCAGCGTGGAGGGACAGACCATTACCTACGAGCAGTACTTC. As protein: CASVEGQTITYEQYF.

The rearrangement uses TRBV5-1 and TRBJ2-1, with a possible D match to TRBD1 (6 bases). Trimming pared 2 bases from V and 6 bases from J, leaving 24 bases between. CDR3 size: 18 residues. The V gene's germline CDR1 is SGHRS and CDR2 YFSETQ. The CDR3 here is CASSFTRHDRTHSNEQFF. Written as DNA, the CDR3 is TGCGCCAGCAGCTTCACTCGTCACGACAGGACGCACAGCAATGAGCAGTTCTTC. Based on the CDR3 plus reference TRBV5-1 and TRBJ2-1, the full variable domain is KAGVTQTPRYLIKTRGQQVTLSCSPISGHRSVSWYQQTPGQGLQFLFEYFSETQRNKGNFPGRFSGRQFSNSRSEMNVSTLELGDSALYLCASSFTRHDRTHSNEQFFGPGTRLTVL.

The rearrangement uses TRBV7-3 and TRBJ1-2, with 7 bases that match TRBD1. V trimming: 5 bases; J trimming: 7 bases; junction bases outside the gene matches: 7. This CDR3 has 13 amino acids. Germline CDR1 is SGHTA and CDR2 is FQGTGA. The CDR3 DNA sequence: TGTGCCAGCAGCGCGGCAGGGGGTGGTGGCTACACCTTC. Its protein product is CASSAAGGGGYTF. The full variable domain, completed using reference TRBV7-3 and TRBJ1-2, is GAGVSQTPSNKVTEKGKYVELRCDPISGHTALYWYRQSLGQGPEFLIYFQGTGAADDSGLPNDRFFAVRPEGSVSTLKIQRTERGDSAVYLCASSAAGGGGYTFGSGTRLTVV.

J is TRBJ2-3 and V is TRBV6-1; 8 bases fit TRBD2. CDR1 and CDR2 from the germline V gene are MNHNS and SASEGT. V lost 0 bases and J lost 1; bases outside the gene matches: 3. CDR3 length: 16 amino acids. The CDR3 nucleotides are TGTGCCAGCAGTGAAGCGGGACTAGTCGGCACAGATACGCAGTATTTT. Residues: CASSEAGLVGTDTQYF.

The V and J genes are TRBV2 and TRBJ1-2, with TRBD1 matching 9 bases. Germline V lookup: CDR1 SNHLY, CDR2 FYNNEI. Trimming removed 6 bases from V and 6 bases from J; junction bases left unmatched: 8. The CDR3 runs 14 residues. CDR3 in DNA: TGTGCCAGCAGACCCGGGACAGGGTGGGATGGCTACACCTTC. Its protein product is CASRPGTGWDGYTF.

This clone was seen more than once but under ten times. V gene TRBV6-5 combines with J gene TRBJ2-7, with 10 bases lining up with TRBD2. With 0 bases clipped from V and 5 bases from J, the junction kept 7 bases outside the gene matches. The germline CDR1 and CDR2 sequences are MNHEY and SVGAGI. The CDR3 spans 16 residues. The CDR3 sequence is CASSYSASGSVDEQYV. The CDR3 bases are TGTGCCAGCAGTTACTCGGCTAGCGGGAGTGTCGACGAGCAGTACGTC.

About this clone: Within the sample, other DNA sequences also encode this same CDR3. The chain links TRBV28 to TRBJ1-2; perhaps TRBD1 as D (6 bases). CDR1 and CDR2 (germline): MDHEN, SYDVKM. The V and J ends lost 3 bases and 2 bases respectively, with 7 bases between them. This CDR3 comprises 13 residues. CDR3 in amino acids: CASSLTGNYGYTF. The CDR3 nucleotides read TGTGCCAGCAGTTTGACAGGCAACTATGGCTACACCTTC.

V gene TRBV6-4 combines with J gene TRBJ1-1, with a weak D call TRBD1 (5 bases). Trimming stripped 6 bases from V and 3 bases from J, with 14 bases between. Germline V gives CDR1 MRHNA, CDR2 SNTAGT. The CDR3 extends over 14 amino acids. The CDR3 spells CASRPSDSYTEAFF. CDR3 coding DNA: TGTGCCAGCAGACCTAGCGACAGTTACACTGAAGCTTTCTTT.

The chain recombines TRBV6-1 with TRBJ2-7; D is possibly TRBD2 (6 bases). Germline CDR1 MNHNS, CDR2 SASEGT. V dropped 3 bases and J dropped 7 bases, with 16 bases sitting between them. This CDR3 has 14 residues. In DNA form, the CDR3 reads TGTGCCAGCAGTGAGGGTGGAGGGTTGGGGGAGCAGTACGTC. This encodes CASSEGGGLGEQYV.

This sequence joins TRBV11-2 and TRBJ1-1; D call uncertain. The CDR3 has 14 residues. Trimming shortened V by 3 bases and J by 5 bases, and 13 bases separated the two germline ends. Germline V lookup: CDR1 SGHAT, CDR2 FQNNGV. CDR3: CASSLEVGRTEAFF. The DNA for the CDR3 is TGTGCCAGCAGCTTGGAGGTCGGGAGAACTGAAGCTTTCTTT.

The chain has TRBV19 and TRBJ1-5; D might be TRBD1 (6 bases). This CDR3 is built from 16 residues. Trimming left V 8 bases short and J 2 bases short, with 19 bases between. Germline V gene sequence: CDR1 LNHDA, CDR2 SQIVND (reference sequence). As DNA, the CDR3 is TGTGCCAGTCGTCCCGAACAGGGCTTCCGCAATCAGCCCCAGCATTTT. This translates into CASRPEQGFRNQPQHF.

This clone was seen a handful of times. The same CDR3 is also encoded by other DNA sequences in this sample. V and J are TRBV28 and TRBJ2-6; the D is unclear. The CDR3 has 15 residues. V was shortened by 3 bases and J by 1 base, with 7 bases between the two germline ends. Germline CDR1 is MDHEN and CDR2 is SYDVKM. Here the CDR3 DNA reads TGTGCCAGCAGTTTCTGGCAGTCTGGGGCCAACGTCCTGACTTTC. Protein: CASSFWQSGANVLTF.

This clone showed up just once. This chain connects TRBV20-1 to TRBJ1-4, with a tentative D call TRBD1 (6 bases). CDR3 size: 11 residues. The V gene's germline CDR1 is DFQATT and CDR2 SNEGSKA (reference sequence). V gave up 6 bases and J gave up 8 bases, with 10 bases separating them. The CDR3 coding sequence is TGCAGTGCCATTAGGGGGGAAAAACTGTTTTTT. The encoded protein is CSAIRGEKLFF.